The subject of this entry is one T cell receptor (beta chain). This entry is derived from a study of OX40 agonist ivuxolimab in advanced cancers. This CDR3 is 16 amino acids long. Trimming took off 1 base at V and 0 bases at J, with 10 bases between the two ends. CDR1 is SGHTA and CDR2 is FQGNSA in the germline V gene. The data were produced by immunoSEQ multiplex PCR, yet TCRdb's version contains in-frame clones alone and is incomplete. The repertoire consists of 80,000 to 95,000 clones, with less than 95% occurring once and the leading ten covering about 8.5%. The sample was CD4+ or CD8+ T cells sorted from blood, taken in a trial of the OX40 agonist ivuxolimab. The V call is TRBV7-2, the J call TRBJ1-5, with unresolved D. This TCR came from an adult with an advanced solid tumor such as melanoma, head and neck, liver or kidney cancer. CDR3 sequence: CASSLEGPHSNQPQHF. DNA of the CDR3: TGTGCCAGCAGCTTAGAGGGTCCCCATAGCAATCAGCCCCAGCATTTT.